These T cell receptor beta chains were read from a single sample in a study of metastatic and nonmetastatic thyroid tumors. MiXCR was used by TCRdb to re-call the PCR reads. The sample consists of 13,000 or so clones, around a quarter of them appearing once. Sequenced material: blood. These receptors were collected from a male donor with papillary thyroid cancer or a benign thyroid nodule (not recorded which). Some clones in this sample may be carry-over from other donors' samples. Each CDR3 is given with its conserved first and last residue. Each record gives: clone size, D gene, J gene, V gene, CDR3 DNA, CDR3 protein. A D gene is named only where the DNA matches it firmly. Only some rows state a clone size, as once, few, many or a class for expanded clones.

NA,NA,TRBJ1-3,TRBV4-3,TGCGCCAGCAGCGCCCCCGGGGCCTCTGGAAACACCATATATTTT,CASSAPGASGNTIYF
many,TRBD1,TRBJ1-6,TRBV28,TGTGCCAGCAGCTCGGGGACAGCCCATAATTCACCCCTCCACTTT,CASSSGTAHNSPLHF
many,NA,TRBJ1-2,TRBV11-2,TGTGCCAGCAGCTATATTCGGACAGCACTCAATGGCTACACCTTC,CASSYIRTALNGYTF
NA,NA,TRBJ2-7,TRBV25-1,TGTGCCAGCAAAAGTCTCGAGGGGGAGCAGTACTTC,CASKSLEGEQYF
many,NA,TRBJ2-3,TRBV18,TGTGCCAGCTCACAGGGAGGCCCAGATACGCAGTATTTT,CASSQGGPDTQYF
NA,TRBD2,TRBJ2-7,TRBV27,TGTGCCAGCAGTTACGGAGGGCGACTAGCGGGAACCTACGAGCAGTACTTC,CASSYGGRLAGTYEQYF
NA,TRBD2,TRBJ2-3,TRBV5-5,TGTGCCAGCAGCTTGGAGGCGGGAGAACTAGATACGCAGTATTTT,CASSLEAGELDTQYF
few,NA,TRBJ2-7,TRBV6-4,TGTGCCAGCAGTATGGGATTTCGCTACGAGCAGTACTTC,CASSMGFRYEQYF
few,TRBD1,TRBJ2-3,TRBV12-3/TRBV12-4,TGTGCCAGCAGTTTAGACAGGGGAGTCACAGATACGCAGTATTTT,CASSLDRGVTDTQYF
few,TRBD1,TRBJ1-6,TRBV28,TGTGCCAGCAAAACAGGGGACTATAATTCACCCCTCCACTTT,CASKTGDYNSPLHF
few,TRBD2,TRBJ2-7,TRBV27,TGTGCCAGCAGTCGGACTAGCGAGAGCTCCTACGAGCAGTACTTC,CASSRTSESSYEQYF
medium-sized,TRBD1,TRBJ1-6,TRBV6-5,TGTGCCAGCAGTTACGATCCAGGGACAGGGGAGAATTCACCCCTCCACTTT,CASSYDPGTGENSPLHF
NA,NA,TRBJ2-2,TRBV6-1,TGTGCCAGCAGACCGTGGACGTGGAACACCGGGGAGCTGTTTTTT,CASRPWTWNTGELFF
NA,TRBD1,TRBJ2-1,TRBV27,TGTGCCAGCAGCCGGGGACAGGGGGCGCGTTTTGAGCAGTTCTTC,CASSRGQGARFEQFF
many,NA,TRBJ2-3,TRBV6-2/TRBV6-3,TGTGCCAGCAGTTACTCCCTAGAAGCAGATACGCAGTATTTT,CASSYSLEADTQYF
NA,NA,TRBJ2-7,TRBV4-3,TGCGCCAGCAGCCAAGAACCAGCTACCTACGAGCAGTACTTC,CASSQEPATYEQYF
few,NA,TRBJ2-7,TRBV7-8,TGTGCCAGCAGCTTAGCGGGGTCCTACGAGCAGTACTTC,CASSLAGSYEQYF
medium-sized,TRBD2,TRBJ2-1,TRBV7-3,TGTGCCAGCAGCCCCCAGGCTAGCGGGAGACGGCAGTTCTTC,CASSPQASGRRQFF
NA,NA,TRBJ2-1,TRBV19,TGTGCCAGTAGCAATTTCCAAGGAGATGAGCAGTTCTTC,CASSNFQGDEQFF
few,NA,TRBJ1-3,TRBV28,TGTGCCAGCAGCCTCCGATATCGCGGGACCCGTGGAAACACCATATATTTT,CASSLRYRGTRGNTIYF
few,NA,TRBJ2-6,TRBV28,TGTGCCAGCAGTCCGCTCCTTTCTGGGGCCAACGTCCTGACTTTC,CASSPLLSGANVLTF
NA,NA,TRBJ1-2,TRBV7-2,TGTGCCAGCAGCTTCCAGACTAACTATGGCTACACCTTC,CASSFQTNYGYTF
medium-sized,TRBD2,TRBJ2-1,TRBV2,TGTGCCAGCAGGGCAGGGACTAGCGGGTACAATGAGCAGTTCTTC,CASRAGTSGYNEQFF
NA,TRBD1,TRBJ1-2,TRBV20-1,TGCAGTGCTTCAGAGGGGGCTAAGTATGGCTACACCTTC,CSASEGAKYGYTF
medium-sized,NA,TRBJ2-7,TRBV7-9,TGTGCCAGCAGCTTAGATACCTACGAGCAGTACTTC,CASSLDTYEQYF
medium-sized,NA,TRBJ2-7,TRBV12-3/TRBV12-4,TGTGCCAGCACCCAGCGCGGGGCGCCCTACGAGCAGTACTTC,CASTQRGAPYEQYF
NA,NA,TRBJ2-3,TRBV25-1,TGTGCCAGCAGTGAACTGGGCCGGCAAAGCACAGATACGCAGTATTTT,CASSELGRQSTDTQYF
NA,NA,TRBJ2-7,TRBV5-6,TGTGCCAGCAGCTTCCTTACCTACGAGCAGTACTTC,CASSFLTYEQYF
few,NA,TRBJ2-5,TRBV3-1,TGTGCCAGCAGCCCCCAGGAACAAGAGACCCAGTACTTC,CASSPQEQETQYF
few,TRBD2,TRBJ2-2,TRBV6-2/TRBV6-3,TGTGCCAGCAGTTACGATTGGACTAGCGGCCAACACACCGGGGAGCTGTTTTTT,CASSYDWTSGQHTGELFF
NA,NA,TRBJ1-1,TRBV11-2,TGTGCCAGCAGCCTCAGGCCCGTTGGGACTGAAGCTTTCTTT,CASSLRPVGTEAFF
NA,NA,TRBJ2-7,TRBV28,TGTGCCAGCAGTTCCTCCGGGCGGCCCTACGAGCAGTACTTC,CASSSSGRPYEQYF
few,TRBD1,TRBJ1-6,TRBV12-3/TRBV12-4,TGTGCCAGCAGATATACAGGGGATTCACCCCTCCACTTT,CASRYTGDSPLHF
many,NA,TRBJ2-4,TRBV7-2,TGTGCCAGCAGCTTAGGCGGGCCAGGCAAAAACATTCAGTACTTC,CASSLGGPGKNIQYF
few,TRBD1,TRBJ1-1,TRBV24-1,TGTGCCACCAGTGATGGACAGGGGGTCGATGAAGCTTTCTTT,CATSDGQGVDEAFF
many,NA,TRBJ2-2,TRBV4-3,TGCGCCAGCAAAGGGGAAGGGACCGGGGAGCTGTTTTTT,CASKGEGTGELFF
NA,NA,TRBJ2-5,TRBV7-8,TGTGCCAGCAGCCCAACGCGCCTGCAGGACCAAGAGACCCAGTACTTC,CASSPTRLQDQETQYF
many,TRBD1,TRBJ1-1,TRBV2,TGTGCTAAACAGGGGGTTAGGGACACTGAAGCTTTCTTT,CAKQGVRDTEAFF
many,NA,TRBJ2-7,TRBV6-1,TGTGCCAGCAGTGAACAGGTCGGGTCAGGGGCCCACGAGCAGTACTTC,CASSEQVGSGAHEQYF
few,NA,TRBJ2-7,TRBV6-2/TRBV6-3,TGTGCCAGCAGTTTACAGGGTAGGGGCTACTACGAGCAGTACTTC,CASSLQGRGYYEQYF